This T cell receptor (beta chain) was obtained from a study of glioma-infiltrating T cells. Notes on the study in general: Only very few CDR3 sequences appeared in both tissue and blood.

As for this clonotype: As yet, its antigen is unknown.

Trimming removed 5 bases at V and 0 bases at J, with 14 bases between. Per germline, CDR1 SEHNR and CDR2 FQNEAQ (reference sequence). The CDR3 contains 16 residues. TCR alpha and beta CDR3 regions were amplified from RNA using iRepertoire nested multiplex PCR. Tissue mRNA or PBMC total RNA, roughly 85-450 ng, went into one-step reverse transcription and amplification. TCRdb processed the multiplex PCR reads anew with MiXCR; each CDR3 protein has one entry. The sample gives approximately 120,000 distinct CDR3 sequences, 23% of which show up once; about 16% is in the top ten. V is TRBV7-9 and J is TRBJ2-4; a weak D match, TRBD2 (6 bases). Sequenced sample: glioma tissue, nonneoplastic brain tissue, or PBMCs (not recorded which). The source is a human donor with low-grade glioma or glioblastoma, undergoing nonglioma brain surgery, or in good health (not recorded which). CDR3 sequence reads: CASSQGGNTAKNIQYF. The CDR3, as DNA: TGTGCCAGCAGCCAGGGAGGCAACACAGCCAAAAACATTCAGTACTTC.